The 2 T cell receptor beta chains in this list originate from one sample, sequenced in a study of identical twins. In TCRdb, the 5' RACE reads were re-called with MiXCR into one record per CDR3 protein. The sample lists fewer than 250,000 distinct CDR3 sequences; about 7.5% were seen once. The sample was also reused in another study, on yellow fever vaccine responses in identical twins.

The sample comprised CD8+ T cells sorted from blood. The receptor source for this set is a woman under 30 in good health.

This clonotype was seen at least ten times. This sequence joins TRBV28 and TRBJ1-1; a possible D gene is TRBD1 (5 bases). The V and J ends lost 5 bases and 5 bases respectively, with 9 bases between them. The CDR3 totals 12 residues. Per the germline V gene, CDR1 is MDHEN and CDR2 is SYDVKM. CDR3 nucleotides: TGTGCCAGCAGTCCAGGGAGGACTGAAGCTTTCTTT. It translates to CASSPGRTEAFF. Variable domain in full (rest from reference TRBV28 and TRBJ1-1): DVKVTQSSRYLVKRTGEKVFLECVQDMDHENMFWYRQDPGLGLRLIYFSYDVKMKEKGDIPEGYSVSREKKERFSLILESASTNQTSMYLCASSPGRTEAFFGQGTRLTVV.

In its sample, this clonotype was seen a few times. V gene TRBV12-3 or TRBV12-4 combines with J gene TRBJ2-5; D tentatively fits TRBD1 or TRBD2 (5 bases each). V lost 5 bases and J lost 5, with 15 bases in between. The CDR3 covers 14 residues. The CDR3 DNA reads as TGTGCCAGCAGTCCCACTGTGGGGGTTGAGACCCAGTACTTC. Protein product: CASSPTVGVETQYF.